This TCR beta chain was obtained from a study of blood T cell repertoires in COVID-19. Study overall: Material from acute and convalescent COVID-19 was sourced from the United States, Italy and Spain.

This table comes from immunoSEQ multiplex PCR, and its TCRdb copy is limited to in-frame clones, with some not included. The data show around 160,000 clones, roughly 90% seen once. Participant ages covered roughly 18 to 89 years across 25 or so US areas. The sequence was obtained from a woman aged 30 to 39 with acute COVID-19. Sequenced sample: PBMCs or T cells enriched from blood (not recorded which).

The CDR3 DNA reads as TGTGCCAGCAGCAACCGCAGGGGGCCAGGCTCCTATAATTCACCCCTCCACTTT. Protein sequence: CASSNRRGPGSYNSPLHF. The rearrangement joins TRBV7-6 to TRBJ1-6; 8 bases fit TRBD1. V dropped 5 bases and J dropped 0; count of bases not matched to a gene: 9. Germline CDR1 SGHVS, CDR2 FNYEAQ. This CDR3 region has 18 residues.